This is a list of T cell receptor beta chains from one sample in a study of blood T cell repertoires in COVID-19. Profiled with immunoSEQ multiplex PCR; TCRdb holds only in-frame clones, not every one. The table lists approximately 97,000 clones, about nine tenths of them singletons. Sequences were obtained from peripheral blood. These receptors were collected from a man in his 60s with acute or convalescent COVID-19. The CDR3 runs from the conserved cysteine through the conserved F or W. The D gene is left open where the match is weak. A clone size is listed for some rows: how often the clone was seen (once, few, many), or a class if it is expanded.

TRBD2 TRBJ2-2 - TRBV30 TGTGCCTGGAGTACCGGGACTAGCGGGGGAAACACCGGGGAGCTGTTTTTT CAWSTGTSGGNTGELFF
- TRBJ1-5 - TRBV12-3/TRBV12-4 TGTGCCAGCAGTTCCCAGGGATATCAGCCCCAGCATTTT CASSSQGYQPQHF
- TRBJ1-4 once TRBV30 TGTGCCTGGAGCTGGGGAGCAGGCCGTGAAAAACTGTTTTTT CAWSWGAGREKLFF
TRBD1 TRBJ1-6 few TRBV6-5 TGTGCCAGCAGAGCTCCGGGACAGGGGCCCCTCCACTTT CASRAPGQGPLHF
- TRBJ1-2 - TRBV2 TGTGCCAGCAGTGAAACGGAGCAGGGATCGCATGGCTACACCTTC CASSETEQGSHGYTF
- TRBJ2-4 - TRBV2 TGTGCCAGCATCCGTGAGGTTACGGTAGCCAAAAACATTCAGTACTTC CASIREVTVAKNIQYF
TRBD1 TRBJ2-7 - TRBV15 TGTGCCACCAGCAAAGCCTCAGGGGGTGACTCCTACGAGCAGTACTTC CATSKASGGDSYEQYF
TRBD1 TRBJ1-2 - TRBV2 TGTGCCAGCAGTAAACAGGGGGTGGACGGCTACACCTTC CASSKQGVDGYTF
- TRBJ1-5 - TRBV6-1 TGTGCCAGCAGTGAAGTACAGGATCAGCCCCAGCATTTT CASSEVQDQPQHF
TRBD1 TRBJ1-1 - TRBV19 TGTGCCAGTAGTACGACAGGGGTTGTCACTGAAGCTTTCTTT CASSTTGVVTEAFF
- TRBJ2-1 - TRBV2 TGTGCCAGCAGTGAAAGTGTCGGGATCACCGAGCAGTTCTTC CASSESVGITEQFF
- TRBJ2-7 - TRBV5-6 TGTGCCAGCAGCTTGGGAGGGTACGGCTACGAGCAGTACTTC CASSLGGYGYEQYF
TRBD1 TRBJ1-1 - TRBV5-1 TGCGCCAGCAGCCGGGGGGGACAGATCGTAACTGAAGCTTTCTTT CASSRGGQIVTEAFF
- TRBJ1-3 - TRBV5-5 TGTGCCAGCAGCTTGGAACCGGGTTTCAGAATCTCTGGAAACACCATATATTTT CASSLEPGFRISGNTIYF
- TRBJ2-3 - TRBV14 TGTGCCAGCAGCCAGGGTCTAGCAGATACGCAGTATTTT CASSQGLADTQYF
- TRBJ2-5 - TRBV7-7 TGTGCCAGCAGCTTAGGGGTCGCTACTGGGAGGGAGACCCAGTACTTC CASSLGVATGRETQYF
TRBD1 TRBJ1-2 - TRBV6-5 TGTGCCAGCAGTTCGGGACAGGTCTTAGCTAACTATGGCTACACCTTC CASSSGQVLANYGYTF
TRBD1 TRBJ2-7 medium-sized TRBV5-6 TGTGCCAGCAGCCCGACAGGGGTATACGAGCAGTACTTC CASSPTGVYEQYF
- TRBJ1-2 - TRBV5-1 TGCGCCAGCAGCTTAGAGGGCGATGGCTACACCTTC CASSLEGDGYTF
- TRBJ1-2 - TRBV6-5 TGTGCCAGCACTTTACTTTTCAACTATAACTATGGCTACACCTTC CASTLLFNYNYGYTF
- TRBJ1-2 - TRBV5-1 TGCGCCAGCAGCTTAACGGGGTTATTGTATGGCTACACCTTC CASSLTGLLYGYTF
- TRBJ1-1 - TRBV9 TGTGCCAGCAGCGTATACCCCAGGGGCCCCACTGAAGCTTTCTTT CASSVYPRGPTEAFF
- TRBJ2-1 - TRBV2 TGTGCCAGCAGTGATCATGGCAGGCAGTACAATGAGCAGTTCTTC CASSDHGRQYNEQFF
- TRBJ2-2 - TRBV10-3 TGTGCCATCAGGGAATCTGGGCCTAACACCGGGGAGCTGTTTTTT CAIRESGPNTGELFF
- TRBJ1-5 - TRBV2 TGTGCCAGCAGTGCCTCGTTACAGCCCCAGCATTTT CASSASLQPQHF
TRBD1 TRBJ2-4 - TRBV29-1 TGCAGCGTTGGACAGGGTCGGAACATTCAGTACTTC CSVGQGRNIQYF
TRBD1 TRBJ2-2 - TRBV4-2 TGTGCCAGCAGCCACGTCGACAGGGGCCTGGTCGGGGAGCTGTTTTTT CASSHVDRGLVGELFF
TRBD1 TRBJ1-5 - TRBV12-5 TGTGCTAGTGGTTTGGGGACAGGGTATGGTCAGCCCCAGCATTTT CASGLGTGYGQPQHF
TRBD1 TRBJ1-2 - TRBV11-1 TGTGCCACCCGGACAGGGGAAGATAACTATGGCTACACCTTC CATRTGEDNYGYTF
- TRBJ2-5 once TRBV7-9 TGTGCCAGCAGCTTAGGGAGGAACCAAGAGACCCAGTACTTC CASSLGRNQETQYF
- TRBJ1-1 - TRBV6-5 TGTGCCAGCTCAGGGGATCCGAACACTGAAGCTTTCTTT CASSGDPNTEAFF
- TRBJ1-1 - TRBV6-5 TGTGCCAGCAGTAGATCAGGCGTCATGAACACTGAAGCTTTCTTT CASSRSGVMNTEAFF
TRBD1 TRBJ1-1 - TRBV19 TGTGCCAGTAGGGGACAGGGGACCGGGAACACTGAAGCTTTCTTT CASRGQGTGNTEAFF
- TRBJ1-1 - TRBV7-2 TGTGCCAGCAGCTTAGAGGGGATCATGAACACTGAAGCTTTCTTT CASSLEGIMNTEAFF
- TRBJ1-3 once TRBV6-5 TGTGCCAGCAGCCCGAGGAGTCTCTCTGGAAACACCATATATTTT CASSPRSLSGNTIYF
- TRBJ1-2 - TRBV29-1 TGCAGCGCCGCGACAGCAGCGTATGGCTACACCTTC CSAATAAYGYTF
TRBD1 TRBJ2-7 - TRBV6-5 TGTGCCAGCAGTTACGAGGGGACAGGAGGCTCCTACGAGCAGTACTTC CASSYEGTGGSYEQYF